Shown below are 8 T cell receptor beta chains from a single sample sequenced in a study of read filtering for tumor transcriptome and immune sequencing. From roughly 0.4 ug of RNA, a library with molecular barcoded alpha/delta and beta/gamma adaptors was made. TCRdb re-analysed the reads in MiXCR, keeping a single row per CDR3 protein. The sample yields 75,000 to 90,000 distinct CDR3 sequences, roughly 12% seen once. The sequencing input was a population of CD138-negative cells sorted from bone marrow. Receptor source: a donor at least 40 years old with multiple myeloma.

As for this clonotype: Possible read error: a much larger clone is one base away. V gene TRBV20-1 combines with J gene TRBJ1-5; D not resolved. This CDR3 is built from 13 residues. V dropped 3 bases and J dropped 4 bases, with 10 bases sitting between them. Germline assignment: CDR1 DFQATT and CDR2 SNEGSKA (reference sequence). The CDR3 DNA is TGCAGTGCTAGTGTGGCGGGGAATCAGCCCCAGCATTTT. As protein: CSASVAGNQPQHF.

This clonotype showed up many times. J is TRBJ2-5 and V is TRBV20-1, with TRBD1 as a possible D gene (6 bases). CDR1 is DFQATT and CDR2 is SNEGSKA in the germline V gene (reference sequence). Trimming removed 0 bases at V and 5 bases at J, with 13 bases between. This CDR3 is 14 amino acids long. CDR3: CSARDQSGAETQYF. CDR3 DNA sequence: TGCAGTGCTAGAGATCAATCAGGGGCCGAGACCCAGTACTTC.

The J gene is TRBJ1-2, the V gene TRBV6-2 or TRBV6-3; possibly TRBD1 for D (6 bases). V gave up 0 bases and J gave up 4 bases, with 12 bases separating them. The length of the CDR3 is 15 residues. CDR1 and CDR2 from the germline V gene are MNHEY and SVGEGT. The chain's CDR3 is CASSYSPGASYGYTF. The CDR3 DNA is TGTGCCAGCAGTTACTCCCCGGGGGCGAGCTATGGCTACACCTTC.

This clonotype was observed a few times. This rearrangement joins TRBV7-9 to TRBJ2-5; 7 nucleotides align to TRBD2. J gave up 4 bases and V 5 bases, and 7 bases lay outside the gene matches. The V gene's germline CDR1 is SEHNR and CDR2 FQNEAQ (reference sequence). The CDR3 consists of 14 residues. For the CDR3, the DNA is TGTGCCAGCAGCGGCGGACTAGGCGGAGAGACCCAGTACTTC. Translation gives CASSGGLGGETQYF.

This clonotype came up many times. CDR3 DNA: TGCAGTGCTAGACAGGGACCCCAAGAGACCCAGTACTTC. Its protein product is CSARQGPQETQYF. J is TRBJ2-5 and V is TRBV20-1; perhaps D is TRBD1 or TRBD2 (5 bases each). Trimming shortened V by 2 bases and J by 1 base, and 8 bases separated the two germline ends. The germline V gene has CDR1 DFQATT and CDR2 SNEGSKA (reference sequence). There are 13 residues in the CDR3.

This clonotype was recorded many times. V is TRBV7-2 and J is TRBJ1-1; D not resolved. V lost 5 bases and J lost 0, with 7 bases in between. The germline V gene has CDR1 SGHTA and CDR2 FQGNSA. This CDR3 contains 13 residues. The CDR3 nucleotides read TGTGCCAGCAGCCCGACGCTGAACACTGAAGCTTTCTTT. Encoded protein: CASSPTLNTEAFF.

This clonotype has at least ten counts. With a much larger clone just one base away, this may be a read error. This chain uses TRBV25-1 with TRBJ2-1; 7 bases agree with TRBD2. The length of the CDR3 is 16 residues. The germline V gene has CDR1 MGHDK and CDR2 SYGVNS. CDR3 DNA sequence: TGTGCCAGTGTCCCTCCTCCGGCTAGCGGAAACAATGGGCAGTTCTTC. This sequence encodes CASVPPPASGNNGQFF.

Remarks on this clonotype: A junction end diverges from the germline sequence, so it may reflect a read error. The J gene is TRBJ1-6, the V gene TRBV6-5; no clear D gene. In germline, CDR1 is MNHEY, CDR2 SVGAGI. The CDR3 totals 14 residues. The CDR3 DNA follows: TGTGCCAGCAGCTACCGGCGTCACAATTCACTCCTCCACTTT. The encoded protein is CASSYRRHNSLLHF.